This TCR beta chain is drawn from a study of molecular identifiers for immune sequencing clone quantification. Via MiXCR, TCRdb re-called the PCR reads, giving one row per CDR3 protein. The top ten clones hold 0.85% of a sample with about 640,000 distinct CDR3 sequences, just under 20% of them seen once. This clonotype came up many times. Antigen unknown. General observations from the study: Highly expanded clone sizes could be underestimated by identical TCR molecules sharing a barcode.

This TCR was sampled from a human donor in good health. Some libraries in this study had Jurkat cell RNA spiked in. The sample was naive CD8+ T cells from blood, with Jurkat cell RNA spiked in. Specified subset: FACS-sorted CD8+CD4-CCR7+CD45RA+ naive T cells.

The CDR3 DNA is TGTGCCAGCAGCCAGATGGGACTAGCGGGGCTTACAGATACGCAGTATTTT. Translating it yields CASSQMGLAGLTDTQYF. The V call is TRBV6-6, the J call TRBJ2-3; 13 nucleotides match TRBD2. This CDR3 has 17 residues. The germline V gene encodes CDR1 MNHNY and CDR2 SVGAGI (reference sequence). V was pared by 6 bases and J by 3 bases, with 9 bases of the junction left unmatched.